What follows describes a single TCR beta chain. Its antigen remains unidentified. The CDR3 covers 12 residues. The trim removed 3 bases at V and 4 bases at J, leaving 2 bases unmatched. In germline, CDR1 is SQVTM, CDR2 ANQGSEA. This sample stems from a study of regulatory T cells in long-lasting Graves disease. Overall study context: Over 5 years of antithyroid drugs with positive TSH receptor antibodies was taken to mean persistent Graves' disease.

Through Arm-PCR of CDR3 regions and iRepertoire HTBI primers, TCR beta libraries were built. One entry per CDR3 protein results from TCRdb running MiXCR on the multiplex PCR reads. The sample includes 350,000 to 450,000 distinct CDR3 sequences, around 21% seen only once; the top ten take roughly 20%. Study-wide results and limits: Persistent Graves' patients showed less TCR diversity than newly diagnosed ones.

Noted time point: persistent/refractory GD, antithyroid drugs over 5 years with positive TRAb. From RNA extracted from PBMCs, the TCR library was made. This clonotype was obtained from a female donor with Graves disease. Material: peripheral blood mononuclear cells (PBMCs), obtained when the disease was refractory, from a patient treated with antithyroid drugs. This chain joins TRBV29-1 and TRBJ1-1; 7 positions agree with TRBD1. CDR3 in DNA: TGCAGCGTTGATAACAGGGGCACTGAAGCTTTCTTT. Its protein is CSVDNRGTEAFF.